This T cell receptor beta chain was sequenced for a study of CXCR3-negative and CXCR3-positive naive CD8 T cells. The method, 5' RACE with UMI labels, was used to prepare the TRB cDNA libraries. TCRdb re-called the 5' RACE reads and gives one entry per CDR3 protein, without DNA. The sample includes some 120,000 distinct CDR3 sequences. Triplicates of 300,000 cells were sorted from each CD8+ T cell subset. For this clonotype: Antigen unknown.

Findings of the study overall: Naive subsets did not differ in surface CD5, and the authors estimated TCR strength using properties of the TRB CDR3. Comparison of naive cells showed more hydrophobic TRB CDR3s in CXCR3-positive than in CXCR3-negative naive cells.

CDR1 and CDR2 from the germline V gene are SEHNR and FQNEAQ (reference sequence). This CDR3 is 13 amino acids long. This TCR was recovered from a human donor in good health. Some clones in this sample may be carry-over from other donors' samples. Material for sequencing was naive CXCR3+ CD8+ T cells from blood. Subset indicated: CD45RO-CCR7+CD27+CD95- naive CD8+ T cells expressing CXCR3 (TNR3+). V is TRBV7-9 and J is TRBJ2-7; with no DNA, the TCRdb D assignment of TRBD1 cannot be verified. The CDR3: CASSSGQPYEQYF.